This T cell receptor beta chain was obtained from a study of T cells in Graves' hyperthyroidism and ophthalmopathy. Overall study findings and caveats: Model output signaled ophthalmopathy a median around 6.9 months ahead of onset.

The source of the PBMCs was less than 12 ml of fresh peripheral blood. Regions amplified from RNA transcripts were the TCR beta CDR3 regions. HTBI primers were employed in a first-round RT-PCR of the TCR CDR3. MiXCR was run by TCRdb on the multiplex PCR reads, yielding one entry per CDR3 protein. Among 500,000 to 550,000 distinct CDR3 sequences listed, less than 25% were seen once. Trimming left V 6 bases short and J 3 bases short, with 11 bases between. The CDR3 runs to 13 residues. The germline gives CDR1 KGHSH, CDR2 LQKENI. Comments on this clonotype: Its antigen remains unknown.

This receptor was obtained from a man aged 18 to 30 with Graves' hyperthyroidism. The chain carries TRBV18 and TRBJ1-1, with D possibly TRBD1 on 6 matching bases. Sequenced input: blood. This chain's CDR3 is CASSWGRDTEAFF. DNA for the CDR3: TGTGCCAGCTCCTGGGGGCGGGACACTGAAGCTTTCTTT.